The 21 T cell receptor beta chains below come from one sample, sequenced in a study of T cell responses to AZD1222 COVID-19 vaccine. Measured with immunoSEQ multiplex PCR; TCRdb has only the in-frame clones, and not every one. The top ten hold less than 3.5% of the sample, which has 150,000 or so clones, 88% seen once. The material was peripheral blood, obtained on day 0 of AZD1222 vaccination. The receptors shown here come from an adult in good health.

This clone showed up just a few times. The chain combines TRBV9 with TRBJ2-7, with TRBD1 matching over 9 bases. The V segment lost 0 bases and the J segment 5 bases; nucleotides outside the gene matches: 9. Germline CDR1 SGDLS, CDR2 YYNGEE. CDR3 length: 16 amino acids. This CDR3 is CASSVAPGQGRDEQYF. The CDR3 DNA follows: TGTGCCAGCAGCGTAGCGCCGGGACAGGGAAGGGACGAGCAGTACTTC. Full variable domain (remainder filled in from reference TRBV9 and TRBJ2-7): DSGVTQTPKHLITATGQRVTLRCSPRSGDLSVYWYQQSLDQGLQFLIQYYNGEERAKGNILERFSAQQFPDLHSELNLSSLELGDSALYFCASSVAPGQGRDEQYFGPGTRLTVT.

Only a few counts were recorded for this clone. The chain is built from TRBV28 and TRBJ1-3; TRBD1 might be the D (6 bases). CDR3 length: 16 residues. V lost 2 bases to trimming and J lost 4 bases, with 15 bases between them. Germline assignment: CDR1 MDHEN and CDR2 SYDVKM. CDR3 protein: CASSLPITGWGNTIYF. The CDR3 coding sequence is TGTGCCAGCAGTTTACCGATAACAGGGTGGGGAAACACCATATATTTT.

The CDR3 DNA reads as TGTGCCAGCAGCGAGCAATGGGGGAGCGGTGGCTACACCTTC. Its protein is CASSEQWGSGGYTF. The chain has TRBV7-2 and TRBJ1-2; D may be TRBD1 (5 bases). The CDR3 totals 14 residues. The V and J ends lost 5 bases and 7 bases respectively, with 17 bases between them. Germline CDR1 and CDR2: SGHTA and FQGNSA.

V gene TRBV19 combines with J gene TRBJ2-5; 9 positions match TRBD1. The CDR3 length is 16 residues. Germline-derived CDR1 and CDR2 are LNHDA and SQIVND (reference sequence). The trim removed 5 bases at V and 3 bases at J, leaving 10 bases unmatched. CDR3 amino acids: CASSSTGGLRKETQYF. The CDR3 DNA sequence: TGTGCCAGTAGTTCGACAGGGGGATTAAGAAAAGAGACCCAGTACTTC.

As for this clone: Other DNA sequences in the sample encode the same CDR3. V gene TRBV7-2 combines with J gene TRBJ2-7, with D perhaps TRBD2 (6 bases). The CDR3 is made up of 15 amino acids. The germline V and J ends were trimmed by 1 base and 1 base, with 11 bases remaining between them. Looked up from germline, CDR1 is SGHTA and CDR2 is FQGNSA. For the CDR3, the DNA is TGTGCCAGCAGCTTAGGCGGGGCCCGATCCTACGAGCAGTACTTC. It specifies CASSLGGARSYEQYF.

Of note for this clone: Other DNA sequences in the sample encode the same CDR3. The rearrangement joins TRBV5-6 to TRBJ2-1; D not resolved. Germline lookup yields CDR1 SGHDT and CDR2 YYEEEE. Trimming took off 5 bases at V and 6 bases at J, with 18 bases between the two ends. The length of the CDR3 is 15 residues. The CDR3 here is CASSHPGFSGNEQFF. As DNA, the CDR3 is TGTGCCAGCAGTCACCCAGGTTTCTCGGGCAATGAGCAGTTCTTC.

The genes are TRBV3-1 (or the pseudogene TRBV3-2) and TRBJ1-3, with TRBD1 matching 9 bases. This CDR3 comprises 15 residues. V trimming: 6 bases; J trimming: 0 bases; junction bases outside the gene matches: 3. Germline loops: CDR1 LGHDT, CDR2 YNNKEL (reference sequence). CDR3 region: CASRGQGPSGNTIYF. The CDR3 DNA reads TGTGCCAGCAGAGGACAGGGGCCCTCTGGAAACACCATATATTTT.

The chain uses TRBV5-1 and TRBJ1-6; D might be TRBD1 (5 bases). The CDR3 has 15 residues. Trimming took 0 bases from V and 7 from J, leaving 11 bases between them. Germline V gene lookup returns CDR1 SGHRS and CDR2 YFSETQ. This CDR3 is CASSLVDSSNSPLHF. CDR3 nucleotides: TGCGCCAGCAGCTTGGTAGACAGCTCAAATTCACCCCTCCACTTT.

This chain joins TRBV27 and TRBJ2-5, with 8 bases fitting TRBD2. In germline, CDR1 is MNHEY, CDR2 SMNVEV (reference sequence). Losses at the gene ends were 7 bases for V and 0 bases for J; bases not matched to a gene: 7. The CDR3 loop spans 15 amino acids. The CDR3 DNA reads as TGTGCCAGCAAAGCGGGGGAGCGAAACCAAGAGACCCAGTACTTC. Residues: CASKAGERNQETQYF.

This chain connects TRBV5-5 to TRBJ2-7; D might be TRBD2 (6 bases). This CDR3 region has 15 residues. Per the germline V gene, CDR1 is SGHKS and CDR2 is YYEKEE (reference sequence). The V gene lost 0 bases and the J gene lost 3 bases, with 13 bases spanning the gap. The CDR3 sequence: CASSLAGDLIYEQYF. Here the CDR3 DNA reads TGTGCCAGCAGCTTGGCGGGGGATCTTATCTACGAGCAGTACTTC.

V usage is TRBV15 and J usage is TRBJ2-1, with 9 bases matching TRBD2. This CDR3 region has 14 residues. Trimming cost V 5 bases and J 4 bases; bases outside gene matches: 3. The V gene's germline CDR1 is LNHNV and CDR2 YYDKDF (reference sequence). DNA for the CDR3: TGTGCCACCAGCGCAGCGGGGGGATACAATGAGCAGTTCTTC. This translates into CATSAAGGYNEQFF. Variable domain in full (rest from reference TRBV15 and TRBJ2-1): DAMVIQNPRYQVTQFGKPVTLSCSQTLNHNVMYWYQQKSSQAPKLLFHYYDKDFNNEADTPDNFQSRRPNTSFCFLDIRSPGLGDTAMYLCATSAAGGYNEQFFGPGTRLTVL.

This chain links TRBV10-1 with TRBJ1-2; D is possibly TRBD1 (5 bases). This CDR3 spans 21 amino acids. Per the germline V gene, CDR1 is WNHNN and CDR2 is SYGVQD (reference sequence). V was shortened by 5 bases and J by 4 bases, with 35 bases between the two germline ends. The CDR3 spells CASSTDKDLRDSAAYGYGYTF. For the CDR3, the DNA is TGCGCCAGCAGTACTGATAAAGATTTACGGGACTCGGCGGCTTATGGCTATGGCTACACCTTC.

V is TRBV5-1 and J is TRBJ1-1, with D maybe TRBD1 (6 bases). The V and J ends lost 5 bases and 4 bases respectively, with 21 bases between them. This CDR3 has 16 amino acids. CDR1 SGHRS and CDR2 YFSETQ come from the germline V gene. CDR3 residues: CASSPPVWGAGTEAFF. The CDR3 coding sequence is TGCGCCAGCAGTCCTCCCGTGTGGGGGGCTGGCACTGAAGCTTTCTTT.

This chain connects TRBV3-1 (or the pseudogene TRBV3-2) to TRBJ2-5, with D unclear. Looked up from germline, CDR1 is LGHDT and CDR2 is YNNKEL (reference sequence). The CDR3 has 14 amino acids. V lost 4 bases and J 2 bases, leaving 11 bases between the germline ends. The CDR3 coding sequence is TGTGCCAGCAGCCCCTCTAGGGATCAAGAGACCCAGTACTTC. It translates to CASSPSRDQETQYF.

CDR3 sequence (DNA): TGTGCCAGCAGCTTCCTAACAGGGGGGCATCAGCCCCAGCATTTT. Protein: CASSFLTGGHQPQHF. This chain links TRBV7-2 with TRBJ1-5; 8 nucleotides align to TRBD1. In germline, CDR1 is SGHTA, CDR2 FQGNSA. The CDR3 sequence is 15 residues long. With V trimmed by 3 bases and J by 5 bases, 6 bases remained unmatched. The whole variable domain, filled in from reference TRBV7-2 and TRBJ1-5, reads GAGVSQSPSNKVTEKGKDVELRCDPISGHTALYWYRQSLGQGLEFLIYFQGNSAPDKSGLPSDRFSAERTGGSVSTLTIQRTQQEDSAVYLCASSFLTGGHQPQHFGDGTRLSIL.

This chain uses TRBV10-3 with TRBJ1-5, with TRBD1 matching over 8 bases. The CDR3 contains 14 residues. J was trimmed by 2 bases and V by 4 bases; bases with no gene match: 1. Germline-derived CDR1 and CDR2 are ENHRY and SYGVKD. DNA for the CDR3: TGTGCCATCAGTGTGACAGGGGGCAATCAGCCCCAGCATTTT. It is translated as CAISVTGGNQPQHF.

The chain is built from TRBV12-3 or TRBV12-4 and TRBJ1-2; 7 bases align to TRBD1. V was clipped by 4 bases and J by 8 bases; unmatched bases: 4. The CDR3 runs to 12 residues. The CDR3 sequence is CASSWQGVGYTF. DNA of the CDR3: TGTGCCAGCAGTTGGCAGGGGGTGGGCTACACCTTC.

This chain links TRBV7-8 with TRBJ1-6; no firm D call. Germline V gives CDR1 SGHVS, CDR2 FQNEAQ. The CDR3 has 16 amino acids. V lost 2 bases, J lost 7 bases, and 15 bases lay in between. CDR3 protein: CASSLWSDGGNSPLHF. CDR3 DNA: TGTGCCAGCAGCTTATGGTCGGATGGTGGCAATTCACCCCTCCACTTT.

V usage is TRBV2 and J usage is TRBJ2-7; D gene uncertain. Germline V CDR1 and CDR2: SNHLY, FYNNEI. The CDR3 is made up of 14 amino acids. V lost 3 bases and J 3 bases, leaving 12 bases between the germline ends. CDR3 region: CASSDQLRDYEQYF. CDR3 coding DNA: TGTGCCAGCAGTGACCAACTCCGAGACTACGAGCAGTACTTC.

The rearrangement links TRBV19 to TRBJ1-3; weak D call: TRBD1 (5 bases). V was cut by 9 bases and J by 0 bases, with 12 bases left in between. This CDR3 comprises 14 residues. The germline V gene has CDR1 LNHDA and CDR2 SQIVND (reference sequence). The DNA for the CDR3 is TGTGCCAGCCTCGACAGAGGCTCTGGAAACACCATATATTTT. Translated: CASLDRGSGNTIYF.

The chain is built from TRBV7-6 and TRBJ1-6; no firm D call. The CDR3 loop spans 14 amino acids. Trimming removed 1 base at V and 8 bases at J, with 9 bases between. Per germline, CDR1 SGHVS and CDR2 FNYEAQ. CDR3 protein: CASSLDGMDSPLHF. CDR3 in DNA: TGTGCCAGCAGCTTAGACGGGATGGATTCACCCCTCCACTTT.